The present TCR beta chain was sequenced within a study of PD-L1 blockade in urothelial cancer. Study overall: Starting at some point between 2014 and 2015, patients were given atezolizumab (1,200 mg intravenously every 3 weeks). Prior chemotherapy in patients spanned 0 to 3 regimens. Blood samples had a median of 141,255 T cells.

TCRdb's copy holds only in-frame clones and misses some; the assay was immunoSEQ multiplex PCR. The table records about 50,000 clones, approximately 81% of them present only once. The sample's time point: pretreatment peripheral blood. This clone occurred a few times. The clonotype comes from a man between 65 and 79 years old with urothelial cancer. The sample was PBMCs, taken around atezolizumab (anti-PD-L1) treatment.

CDR3 DNA sequence: TGTGCCAGCAGCTTAGGAGCGGGGCACTACGAGCAGTACTTC. It encodes CASSLGAGHYEQYF. The chain couples TRBV11-3 to TRBJ2-7; 7 nucleotides match TRBD2. This CDR3 has 14 residues. Germline trimming cut 1 base from V and 3 bases from J; bases unmatched to any gene: 3. Germline-derived CDR1 and CDR2 are SGHNT and YENEEA. The full variable domain, completed using reference TRBV11-3 and TRBJ2-7, is EAGVVQSPRYKIIEKKQPVAFWCNPISGHNTLYWYLQNLGQGPELLIRYENEEAVDDSQLPKDRFSAERLKGVDSTLKIQPAELGDSAVYLCASSLGAGHYEQYFGPGTRLTVT.